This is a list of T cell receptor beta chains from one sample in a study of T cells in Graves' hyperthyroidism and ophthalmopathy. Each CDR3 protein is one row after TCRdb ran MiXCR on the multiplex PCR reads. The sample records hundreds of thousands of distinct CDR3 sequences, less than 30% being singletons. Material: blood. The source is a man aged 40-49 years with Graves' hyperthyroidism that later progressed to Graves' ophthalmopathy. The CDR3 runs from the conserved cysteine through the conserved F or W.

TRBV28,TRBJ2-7,CASSSGGGGDWNEQYF
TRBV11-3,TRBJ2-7,CASSLEGPIYEQYF
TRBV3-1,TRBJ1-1,CASSQDRMGVDTEAFF
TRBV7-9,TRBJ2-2,CASSHHRDGRNTGELFF
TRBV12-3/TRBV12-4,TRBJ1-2,CASSLRDIEVGGYTF
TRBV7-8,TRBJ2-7,CASSLGAGVPHEQYF
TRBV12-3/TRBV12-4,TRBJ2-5,CASTLNGGETQYF
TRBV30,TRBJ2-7,CAWSAGTARWYEQYF
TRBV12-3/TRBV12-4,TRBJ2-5,CASSRGDRVGTQYF
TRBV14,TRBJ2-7,CASSLRGRISEQYF
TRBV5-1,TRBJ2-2,CASSQGQGASSGELFF
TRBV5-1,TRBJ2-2,CASSLDSGGRTGELFF
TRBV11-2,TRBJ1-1,CASSLHHLGQGGAAFF
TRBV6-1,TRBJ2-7,CASSTGTQGEQYF
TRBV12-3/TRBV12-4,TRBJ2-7,CASRPSRDRGEQYF
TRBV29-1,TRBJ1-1,CSVSLQEMNTEAFF
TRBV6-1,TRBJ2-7,CASRLIAGGYSYEQYF
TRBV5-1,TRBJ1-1,CASSRGTYNEAFF
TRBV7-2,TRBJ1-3,CASSLYGTGGGGNTIYF
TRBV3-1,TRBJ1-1,CASSQDGWTGNAFF
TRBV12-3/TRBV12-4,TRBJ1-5,CASSSRDRGGGNQPQHF
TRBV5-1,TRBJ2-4,CASSSPPGLASGAKNIQYF
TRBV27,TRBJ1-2,CAGSPNGQVVGGYTF
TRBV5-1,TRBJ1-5,CASSFGGNNQPQHF
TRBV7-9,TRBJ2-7,CASSLGGRSYEQYF
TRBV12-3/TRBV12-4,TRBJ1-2,CASIERQGPLNYGYTF
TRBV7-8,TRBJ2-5,CASSFPSGQETQYF
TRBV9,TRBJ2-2,CASSPRDGDTGELFF
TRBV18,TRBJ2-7,CASSPRRTDSYEQYF
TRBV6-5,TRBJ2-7,CASSNRDYHYEQYF
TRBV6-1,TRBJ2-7,CASSPTGQGYRSYEQYF
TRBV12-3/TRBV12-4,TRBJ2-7,CASSLSRSGSLPIDEQYF
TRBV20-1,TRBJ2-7,CSAAKGRGEQYF
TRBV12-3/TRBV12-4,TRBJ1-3,CASSLQGAFGNTIYF
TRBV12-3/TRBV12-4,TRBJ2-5,CASSLSGSQETQYF
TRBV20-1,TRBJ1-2,CSASAPGQGAYGYTF
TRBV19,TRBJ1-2,CASSSSRGGYTF
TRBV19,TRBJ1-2,CASSNQYREDYGYTF
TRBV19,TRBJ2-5,CASRKGTSGRAGGETQYF
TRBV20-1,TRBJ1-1,CSASRQSRTEAFF
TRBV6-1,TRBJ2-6,CASTPRGRASGANVLTF